The 3 T cell receptor beta chains below all came from one sample that was sequenced in a study of shared clonotypes between healthy human individuals. Sequenced by immunoSEQ multiplex PCR; TCRdb stores in-frame clones only, minus some. The sample includes approximately 940,000 clones, 70% to 85% of them seen just once. Source material: memory CD4+ T cells sorted from blood. Subset of the sample: CD45RA-negative fraction. These receptors came from a young man in good health.

V usage is TRBV10-3 and J usage is TRBJ1-6; possible D gene TRBD1, 6 bases. The CDR3 spans 15 residues. Germline CDR1 reads ENHRY; CDR2 reads SYGVKD. Trimming took 2 bases from V and 6 from J, leaving 11 bases between them. The DNA for the CDR3 is TGTGCCATCAGTGAGCTACGGACAGTTAATTCACCCCTCCACTTT. Translating it yields CAISELRTVNSPLHF.

The chain employs TRBV11-3 and TRBJ2-1; the match to TRBD2 covers 11 bases. Per the germline V gene, CDR1 is SGHNT and CDR2 is YENEEA. Trimming removed 5 bases from V and 5 bases from J; junction bases left unmatched: 5. The length of the CDR3 is 15 residues. In DNA form, the CDR3 reads TGTGCCAGCAGCACCGGGACTAGCGGACACAATGAGCAGTTCTTC. Its protein product is CASSTGTSGHNEQFF.

The genes are TRBV19 and TRBJ2-6; D is possibly TRBD1 or TRBD2 (5 bases each). Per germline, CDR1 LNHDA and CDR2 SQIVND (reference sequence). CDR3 length: 16 amino acids. V was clipped by 5 bases and J by 4 bases, with 15 bases between them. CDR3 in DNA: TGTGCCAGTAGTGGGGACGGAGCGACAGGGGCCAACGTCCTGACTTTC. This codes for CASSGDGATGANVLTF.